The rows below give T cell receptor beta chains drawn from one sample of a study of T cell repertoires in ileal Crohn's disease. Sequencing used immunoSEQ multiplex PCR; TCRdb keeps in-frame clones, though not all of them. The data hold about 17,000 clones, with about 55% observed a single time. Sequencing was performed on ileal tissue. The receptors come from an adult with Crohn's disease. CDR3s include the opening cysteine and the closing phenylalanine or tryptophan. D genes are given only for firm matches. Expanded clones get a size class; other rows say once, few or many, or leave the size out.

size | D | J | V | DNA | CDR3
. | . | TRBJ1-2 | TRBV7-8 | TGTGCCAGCAGCCTTACAGGGTTGGGCTACACCTTC | CASSLTGLGYTF
. | TRBD2 | TRBJ2-3 | TRBV13 | TGTGCCAGCAGGAGGGGAGGGACAGATACGCAGTATTTT | CASRRGGTDTQYF
. | . | TRBJ1-4 | TRBV5-1 | TGCGCGTCTCAATTGGGGGGGGGCGCAAATGAAAAACTGTTTTTT | CASQLGGGANEKLFF
few | . | TRBJ2-7 | TRBV4-2 | TGTGCCAGCAGCCAAGCCTCCGGAGCCTACGAGCAGTACTTC | CASSQASGAYEQYF
. | TRBD1 | TRBJ1-1 | TRBV6-5 | TGTGCCAGCAGGCAGACAGGGGTCCCTGAAGCTTTCTTT | CASRQTGVPEAFF
. | TRBD1 | TRBJ1-3 | TRBV4-1 | TGCGCCAGCAGCCAACGGACAGGAGTCGGAAACACCATATATTTT | CASSQRTGVGNTIYF
. | . | TRBJ2-3 | TRBV5-1 | TGCGCCAGCAGCATCACCCAGTTGCCAGATACGCAGTATTTT | CASSITQLPDTQYF
. | TRBD1 | TRBJ1-5 | TRBV30 | TGTGCCTGGAGTCGAGGGGGCAGTCAGCCCCAGCATTTT | CAWSRGGSQPQHF
. | TRBD1 | TRBJ2-5 | TRBV9 | TGTGCCAGCAGCGTCGGGACAGGGGCCAGGGGGGAGACCCAGTACTTC | CASSVGTGARGETQYF
. | TRBD1 | TRBJ1-1 | TRBV6-1 | TGTGCCAGCAGGAGGACAGGGAAGAACACTGAAGCTTTCTTT | CASRRTGKNTEAFF
. | TRBD2 | TRBJ2-5 | TRBV28 | TGTGCCAGCATCAGAGGCGGGAGCTTTGGGGAGACCCAGTACTTC | CASIRGGSFGETQYF
. | . | TRBJ2-2 | TRBV4-2 | TGTGCCAGCAGCCAAGATGTTGATAGAGCAGGGGAGCTGTTTTTT | CASSQDVDRAGELFF
. | . | TRBJ1-1 | TRBV6-5 | TGTGCTAGCAGTTACGGGGGCGGAGGCACTGAAGCTTTCTTT | CASSYGGGGTEAFF
. | . | TRBJ1-2 | TRBV9 | TGTGCCAGCAGCGTAGGCCGGGGGGCTGGGGTTGGCTACACCTTC | CASSVGRGAGVGYTF
large | . | TRBJ1-2 | TRBV5-6 | TGTGCCAGCAGCGTTCCAGACTTGGGGGCAATCGCTGACTATGGCTACACCTTC | CASSVPDLGAIADYGYTF
few | . | TRBJ2-7 | TRBV27 | TGTGCCAGCAGTCCCCATGGCGGGTCCTCCTACGAGCAGTACTTC | CASSPHGGSSYEQYF
. | . | TRBJ1-1 | TRBV6-5 | TGTGCCAGCAGTTATGAAGGGGGCACTGAAGCTTTCTTT | CASSYEGGTEAFF
. | . | TRBJ2-7 | TRBV7-3 | TGTGCCAGCAGCTTAAAGGCGGGAACAGGCAAGCAGTACTTC | CASSLKAGTGKQYF
few | . | TRBJ2-7 | TRBV27 | TGTGCCAGCAGTTTGTCAGGAATTAGCTCCTACGAGCAGTACTTC | CASSLSGISSYEQYF
. | TRBD1 | TRBJ1-2 | TRBV5-1 | TGCGCCAGCAGCTTGACGACAGGGGGCTCCTATGGCTACACCTTC | CASSLTTGGSYGYTF
. | TRBD1 | TRBJ2-2 | TRBV6-5 | TGTGCCAGCACCCGGGACAGGGCGGGCACCGGGGAGCTGTTTTTT | CASTRDRAGTGELFF
. | . | TRBJ2-4 | TRBV4-1 | TGCGCCAGCAGCCAAGGTTGGGGCAACATTCAGTACTTC | CASSQGWGNIQYF
. | TRBD1 | TRBJ1-4 | TRBV30 | TGTGCCTGGAGTGTACTATCAGGGGGAGAAGAAAAACTGTTTTTT | CAWSVLSGGEEKLFF
once | TRBD2 | TRBJ2-3 | TRBV6-5 | TGTGCCAGCAGTTACAGCGGGACTAGCACAGATACGCAGTATTTT | CASSYSGTSTDTQYF
. | TRBD1 | TRBJ2-5 | TRBV11-2 | TGTGCCAGCAGCCCCGGACAGGGAAGACGGGAGACCCAGTACTTC | CASSPGQGRRETQYF
. | . | TRBJ1-2 | TRBV7-9 | TGTGCCAGCAAAGCAGGGGACCCATATGGCTACACCTTC | CASKAGDPYGYTF
. | . | TRBJ2-2 | TRBV29-1 | TGCAGCGTTGAAACAGAGAACACCGGGGAGCTGTTTTTT | CSVETENTGELFF
. | . | TRBJ2-5 | TRBV30 | TGTGCCTGGAGTCCCCCCGTCCGTGCGGAGACCCAGTACTTC | CAWSPPVRAETQYF
. | . | TRBJ2-3 | TRBV5-4 | TGTGCCAGCAGCTGGGACTTCACAGATACGCAGTATTTT | CASSWDFTDTQYF
. | TRBD2 | TRBJ2-3 | TRBV2 | TGTGCCAGCCTTCTGGGCGGGAGGGCCGACGATACGCAGTATTTT | CASLLGGRADDTQYF
. | TRBD1 | TRBJ1-1 | TRBV5-1 | TGCGCCAGCAGCACCCAGGGGGCCCTGGGCACTGAAGCTTTCTTT | CASSTQGALGTEAFF
. | . | TRBJ1-4 | TRBV2 | TGTGCCAGCAGTGAAAACAGGGCAAATGAAAAACTGTTTTTT | CASSENRANEKLFF
. | . | TRBJ2-1 | TRBV29-1 | TGCAGCATCGGGGGATTATACAATGAGCAGTTCTTC | CSIGGLYNEQFF
once | . | TRBJ1-5 | TRBV6-4 | TGTGCCAGCAGTGAGAGCGCAGGGGCCGATCAGCCCCAGCATTTT | CASSESAGADQPQHF
once | TRBD1 | TRBJ1-1 | TRBV7-2 | TGTGCCAGCAGCTTGCAGGGGGCCATGAACACTGAAGCTTTCTTT | CASSLQGAMNTEAFF
. | . | TRBJ1-1 | TRBV5-4 | TGTGCCAGCGGCAGGGGAGGGCTGAACACTGAAGCTTTCTTT | CASGRGGLNTEAFF
. | . | TRBJ1-2 | TRBV5-1 | TGCGCCAGCAGCTTGGATCCCAGGGACTATGGCTACACCTTC | CASSLDPRDYGYTF
few | . | TRBJ2-7 | TRBV29-1 | TGCAGCGTTCGGAGGGGGCTAGCGCAAAGCTCCTACGAGCAGTACTTC | CSVRRGLAQSSYEQYF
. | TRBD1 | TRBJ2-7 | TRBV18 | TGTGCCAGTACACCGGGACAGTCCTACGAGCAGTACTTC | CASTPGQSYEQYF
. | . | TRBJ1-5 | TRBV6-1 | TGTGCCAGCAGTGAATCACAGCTTAGCAATCAGCCCCAGCATTTT | CASSESQLSNQPQHF
. | TRBD2 | TRBJ2-5 | TRBV4-3 | TGCGCCAGCAGCCAAACGGGAGGTGGTTGGGAGACCCAGTACTTC | CASSQTGGGWETQYF
. | TRBD2 | TRBJ2-7 | TRBV10-1 | TGCGCCAGCAGTTGGGACTATAACGACGAGCAGTACTTC | CASSWDYNDEQYF
. | . | TRBJ1-2 | TRBV2 | TGTGCCAGCAGTGAACAGGGCATCTATGGCTACACCTTC | CASSEQGIYGYTF
. | . | TRBJ1-2 | TRBV11-2 | TGTGCCAGCAGCAAAGAGAACTATGGCTACACCTTC | CASSKENYGYTF
. | . | TRBJ1-1 | TRBV30 | TGTGCCTGGAGTGATGGGGCAGGGTCGGGCACTGAAGCTTTCTTT | CAWSDGAGSGTEAFF
few | TRBD1 | TRBJ1-2 | TRBV5-1 | TGCGCCAGCAGCTTGAGACAGGGGAGTGATGGCTACACCTTC | CASSLRQGSDGYTF
. | TRBD2 | TRBJ2-7 | TRBV11-2 | TGTACCAGCAGCCCCAGGACTAGCGGGAGGTACTACGAGCAGTACTTC | CTSSPRTSGRYYEQYF
. | . | TRBJ2-1 | TRBV6-1 | TGTGCCAGCAGTGAGTCTAGCGAGAACAATGAGCAGTTCTTC | CASSESSENNEQFF
. | TRBD2 | TRBJ2-3 | TRBV5-1 | TGCGCCAGCAGCCTCCATCTCCCAGCAGCGGGGGTCACAGATACGCAGTATTTT | CASSLHLPAAGVTDTQYF
. | . | TRBJ1-4 | TRBV6-1 | TGTGCCAGCAGTGACTCCCGGGAGGGGGAAAAACTGTTTTTT | CASSDSREGEKLFF
. | . | TRBJ1-2 | TRBV25-1 | TGTGCCAGCAGGGGGGAGGGGATTTCGGGCTACACCTTC | CASRGEGISGYTF
. | TRBD1 | TRBJ2-7 | TRBV15 | TGTGCCACCAGCACCCGGTCAGGGGGCAATCGGGAGCAGTACTTC | CATSTRSGGNREQYF
. | TRBD1 | TRBJ1-5 | TRBV10-2 | TGCGCCAGCAGGGACAGGGGGCAGGCGAGCAATCAGCCCCAGCATTTT | CASRDRGQASNQPQHF
. | . | TRBJ1-3 | TRBV30 | TGTGCCTGGAACCTGTACTCAACTGGAAACACCATATATTTT | CAWNLYSTGNTIYF
once | . | TRBJ2-3 | TRBV15 | TGTGCCACCAGCAGCCCTAGGACAAGGAGCACAGATACGCAGTATTTT | CATSSPRTRSTDTQYF
. | . | TRBJ2-7 | TRBV5-6 | TGTGCCAGCAGCTTGGCAGGCCGAAGTTGGTACGAGCAGTACTTC | CASSLAGRSWYEQYF
. | . | TRBJ2-5 | TRBV7-3 | TGTGCCAGCAGCAAGGGGGGGGTTCAAGAGACCCAGTACTTC | CASSKGGVQETQYF